One and the same sample provided the 32 T cell receptor beta chains below, sequenced in a study of T cells after yellow fever vaccination. TCRdb analysed the 5' RACE reads with MiXCR anew, one entry per CDR3 protein. The repertoire holds hundreds of thousands of distinct CDR3 sequences, with 15% to 20% as singletons. Sequences were derived from PBMCs, sampled 15 days after the yellow fever booster vaccination. These receptors were obtained from a man in his thirties or forties who received the YFV17D yellow fever vaccine.

This sequence joins TRBV7-6 and TRBJ2-1, with 10 bases lining up with TRBD2. The V gene's germline CDR1 is SGHVS and CDR2 FNYEAQ. The CDR3 contains 19 residues. V gave up 1 base and J gave up 2 bases; unmatched junction bases: 11. Here the CDR3 reads CASSLEADLAGDPYNEQFF. The CDR3 region has the DNA TGTGCCAGCAGCTTAGAGGCAGATCTAGCGGGAGATCCCTACAATGAGCAGTTCTTC.

The table lists this clonotype with a few counts. This rearrangement joins TRBV12-3 or TRBV12-4 to TRBJ2-2; D is possibly TRBD1 or TRBD2 (5 bases each). The CDR3 has 15 amino acids. Trimming stripped 2 bases from V and 4 bases from J, with 11 bases between. CDR3: CASSLRDGSTGELFF. CDR3 sequence (DNA): TGTGCCAGCAGTTTAAGGGACGGAAGCACCGGGGAGCTGTTTTTT.

This clonotype was counted many times. The chain joins TRBV7-9 to TRBJ2-7, with D maybe TRBD2 (5 bases). With 2 bases removed from V and 2 bases from J, the gap between germline ends came to 10 bases. This CDR3 has 14 amino acids. Germline assignment: CDR1 SEHNR and CDR2 FQNEAQ (reference sequence). The CDR3 coding sequence is TGTGCCAGCAGCTTACGGACGGGGACCTACGAGCAGTACTTC. Protein sequence: CASSLRTGTYEQYF.

This chain joins TRBV12-3 or TRBV12-4 and TRBJ2-1; D is possibly TRBD2 (5 bases). V dropped 3 bases and J dropped 9 bases, with 9 bases sitting between them. The CDR3 sequence is 12 residues long. The CDR3 is CASSFYEGEQFF. The CDR3 nucleotides read TGTGCCAGCAGTTTTTACGAGGGTGAGCAGTTCTTC.

This clonotype was detected a few times. The chain has TRBV5-4 and TRBJ2-1, with 7 positions matching TRBD2. Germline values: CDR1 SGHNT, CDR2 YYREEE (reference sequence). V lost 3 bases to trimming and J lost 15 bases; unmatched junction nucleotides: 9. This CDR3 region has 12 residues. This chain's CDR3 is CASSSLPGGLFF. The CDR3, as DNA: TGTGCCAGCAGCTCACTCCCGGGAGGCCTGTTCTTC.

This clonotype was seen a handful of times. The chain links TRBV29-1 to TRBJ2-3; 8 bases are a match to TRBD2. In germline, CDR1 is SQVTM, CDR2 ANQGSEA. The CDR3 loop spans 17 amino acids. The V gene end was trimmed by 4 bases and the J gene end by 0 bases; junction bases not matched to a gene: 12. CDR3 amino acids: CSVVSSYSGVSTDTQYF. The CDR3 DNA follows: TGCAGCGTTGTGTCCTCTTATAGCGGGGTTAGCACAGATACGCAGTATTTT.

This chain joins TRBV7-2 and TRBJ2-3; maybe TRBD2 (7 bases). Between the trimmed V and J ends, which lost 1 base and 5 bases, there was a span of 10 bases. The germline V gene has CDR1 SGHTA and CDR2 FQGNSA. The CDR3 spans 14 residues. The CDR3 reads CASSLVGGGDTQYF. Written as DNA, the CDR3 is TGTGCCAGCAGCTTAGTGGGAGGGGGAGATACGCAGTATTTT.

The gene calls are TRBV15 and TRBJ2-2, with D maybe TRBD2 (5 bases). Trimming took off 3 bases at V and 1 base at J, with 6 bases between the two ends. The CDR3 contains 14 residues. The germline V gene has CDR1 LNHNV and CDR2 YYDKDF (reference sequence). The CDR3 protein is CATSRSGNTGELFF. The CDR3 nucleotides are TGTGCCACCAGCAGGAGCGGGAACACCGGGGAGCTGTTTTTT.

This clonotype was observed a handful of times. The DNA for the CDR3 is TGTGCCAGCAGTTACTTAGGGACAGGGAACACTGAAGCTTTCTTT. It specifies CASSYLGTGNTEAFF. The chain links TRBV6-5 to TRBJ1-1; TRBD1 aligns across 8 bases. This CDR3 region has 15 residues. The V and J ends lost 1 base and 1 base, in that order; junction bases with no gene match: 2. Per germline, CDR1 MNHEY and CDR2 SVGAGI.

About this clonotype: Mismatch with germline at one junction end may stem from a read error. The chain links TRBV25-1 to TRBJ2-5; D remains unclear. The length of the CDR3 is 13 residues. Germline V gene lookup returns CDR1 MGHDK and CDR2 SYGVNS. The CDR3 is CASSEFYSQRGRF. CDR3 nucleotides: TGTGCCAGCAGTGAATTTTACAGCCAAAGAGGCCGGTTC.

This clonotype has just a few counts. Written as DNA, the CDR3 is TGTGCCAGCAGCCGTCCCGGTCGGCGGGAGTCATCAGATACGCAGTATTTT. Its protein is CASSRPGRRESSDTQYF. This chain joins TRBV7-2 and TRBJ2-3, with TRBD2 identical over 7 bases. The V gene end was trimmed by 5 bases and the J gene end by 4 bases; junction bases not matched to a gene: 15. Germline V CDR1 and CDR2: SGHTA, FQGNSA. This CDR3 has 17 amino acids.

This clonotype occurred a few times. The chain joins TRBV7-3 to TRBJ2-1; D remains unclear. The germline V and J ends were trimmed by 5 bases and 4 bases, with 12 bases remaining between them. The CDR3 has 14 residues. Germline V gene lookup returns CDR1 SGHTA and CDR2 FQGTGA. The CDR3 spells CASSVRADYNEQFF. CDR3 DNA sequence: TGTGCCAGCAGCGTCCGTGCCGATTACAATGAGCAGTTCTTC. The whole variable domain, remainder taken from reference TRBV7-3 and TRBJ2-1, is GAGVSQTPSNKVTEKGKYVELRCDPISGHTALYWYRQSLGQGPEFLIYFQGTGAADDSGLPNDRFFAVRPEGSVSTLKIQRTERGDSAVYLCASSVRADYNEQFFGPGTRLTVL.

This clonotype was seen a few times. The rearrangement joins TRBV3-1 to TRBJ2-3, with 8 positions matching TRBD2. The CDR3 length is 15 residues. V trimming: 3 bases; J trimming: 4 bases; junction bases outside the gene matches: 6. Germline V lookup: CDR1 LGHDT, CDR2 YNNKEL (reference sequence). CDR3 region: CASSHSGGPADTQYF. The CDR3 DNA reads TGTGCCAGCAGCCATTCGGGAGGGCCCGCAGATACGCAGTATTTT.

This rearrangement joins TRBV3-1 to TRBJ2-3; 10 bases align to TRBD2. The CDR3 totals 15 residues. The V gene's germline CDR1 is LGHDT and CDR2 YNNKEL (reference sequence). After removal of 4 bases from V and 6 bases from J, the junction contained 7 bases not matched to a gene. CDR3 amino acids: CASSPSSGLADTQYF. As DNA, the CDR3 is TGTGCCAGCAGCCCGTCATCGGGACTAGCGGATACGCAGTATTTT.

V usage is TRBV12-3 or TRBV12-4 and J usage is TRBJ2-7; weak D call: TRBD2 (6 bases). Trimming took 7 bases from V and 1 from J, leaving 20 bases between them. The CDR3 is 16 amino acids. Written as DNA, the CDR3 is TGTGCCAGCATCGGGAGAGACAGTCCCACATCCTACGAGCAGTACTTC. Its translation: CASIGRDSPTSYEQYF.

This sequence joins TRBV7-9 and TRBJ1-1, with D uncertain. The CDR3 length is 11 residues. Trimming took off 4 bases at V and 6 bases at J, with 6 bases between the two ends. Germline CDR1 and CDR2: SEHNR and FQNEAQ (reference sequence). In DNA, the CDR3 is TGTGCCAGCAGCTCTAGACCTGAAGCTTTCTTT. Protein: CASSSRPEAFF.

Only a few counts were recorded for this clonotype. V gene TRBV28 combines with J gene TRBJ2-4; the D is unclear. CDR1 and CDR2 from the germline V gene are MDHEN and SYDVKM. There are 13 residues in the CDR3. The V end lost 6 bases, the J end lost 7 bases, and 13 bases lay between the germline ends. CDR3 in DNA: TGTGCCAGCAGAGTGGCATTGCAGAACATTCAGTACTTC. It codes for CASRVALQNIQYF.

This clonotype was counted between two and nine times. This sequence joins TRBV6-1 and TRBJ2-7; 10 bases line up with TRBD2. CDR1 is MNHNS and CDR2 is SASEGT in the germline V gene. The CDR3 sequence is 16 residues long. Trimming took 9 bases from V and 3 from J; bases not matched to a gene: 14. CDR3 sequence reads: CASSPASGSKDYEQYF. The CDR3 bases are TGTGCCAGTTCCCCGGCTAGCGGGAGTAAGGACTACGAGCAGTACTTC.

The chain couples TRBV4-3 to TRBJ2-3; 13 bases are shared with TRBD2. Germline CDR1 LGHNA, CDR2 YSLEER. With V trimmed by 2 bases and J by 10 bases, 15 bases remained unmatched. The CDR3 loop spans 18 amino acids. The CDR3 sequence is CASSQSPSGGTSGMSQYF. The CDR3 DNA reads TGCGCCAGCAGCCAAAGTCCAAGCGGCGGGACTAGCGGGATGTCGCAGTATTTT.

Only a few counts were recorded for this clonotype. V gene TRBV6-2 or TRBV6-3 combines with J gene TRBJ2-7; 10 nucleotides match TRBD2. The CDR3 extends over 16 amino acids. After removal of 0 bases from V and 2 bases from J, the junction contained 4 bases not matched to a gene. Germline CDR1 reads MNHEY; CDR2 reads SVGEGT. The CDR3 sequence: CASSYSRTSGTYEQYF. CDR3 in DNA: TGTGCCAGCAGTTACTCGCGGACTAGCGGAACCTACGAGCAGTACTTC.

This clonotype was seen a handful of times. The chain combines TRBV5-5 with TRBJ2-3; 14 bases align to TRBD2. V shed 4 bases, J shed 1 base, and the junction held 8 bases outside the gene matches. Germline-derived CDR1 and CDR2 are SGHKS and YYEKEE (reference sequence). The CDR3 loop spans 18 amino acids. The CDR3 here is CASSRGLAGVIGTDTQYF. The CDR3 DNA is TGTGCCAGCAGCAGGGGACTAGCGGGAGTCATAGGCACAGATACGCAGTATTTT.

In its sample, this clonotype was seen a few times. The chain couples TRBV10-3 to TRBJ1-1, with 8 bases identical to TRBD1. The CDR3 is 14 residues long. Trimming took 4 bases from V and 6 from J; bases not matched to a gene: 7. Per germline, CDR1 ENHRY and CDR2 SYGVKD. CDR3 region: CAISGGTGTPEAFF. The CDR3 nucleotides read TGTGCCATCAGTGGGGGGACAGGAACTCCTGAAGCTTTCTTT.

The gene calls are TRBV7-8 and TRBJ1-3, with D uncertain. Germline lookup yields CDR1 SGHVS and CDR2 FQNEAQ. There are 16 residues in the CDR3. Trimming removed 0 bases at V and 1 base at J, with 10 bases between. The CDR3 region has the DNA TGTGCCAGCAGCTTAGCCGGGAAGAGATCTGGAAACACCATATATTTT. This translates into CASSLAGKRSGNTIYF.

This clonotype was seen more than once but under ten times. The junction differs from germline at one of its ends, possibly a read error. This chain joins TRBV20-1 and TRBJ1-6, with D tentatively TRBD1 (5 bases). The CDR3 is 17 residues long. CDR1 is DFQATT, CDR2 SNEGSKA, per germline (reference sequence). CDR3 in amino acids: CCARGGWGSDANSPLHF. Written as DNA, the CDR3 is TGCTGTGCTAGAGGCGGTTGGGGGAGCGACGCTAATTCACCCCTCCACTTT.

Ten or more counts support this clonotype. The rearrangement joins TRBV7-2 to TRBJ2-3, with D hard to call. CDR1 SGHTA and CDR2 FQGNSA come from the germline V gene. With 0 bases removed from V and 4 bases from J, the gap between germline ends came to 5 bases. This CDR3 has 13 amino acids. This CDR3 reads CASSLALADTQYF. The CDR3 DNA sequence: TGTGCCAGCAGCTTAGCGTTAGCAGATACGCAGTATTTT.

V is TRBV4-2 and J is TRBJ2-1; TRBD2 matches at 8 bases. Germline-derived CDR1 and CDR2 are LGHNA and YNFKEQ. Trimming took 2 bases from V and 7 from J; bases not matched to a gene: 7. The CDR3 extends over 15 amino acids. CDR3 loop: CASSQPGLDGNEQFF. For the CDR3, the DNA is TGTGCCAGCAGCCAACCGGGACTAGACGGTAATGAGCAGTTCTTC.

J is TRBJ2-1 and V is TRBV18; D is perhaps TRBD2 (5 bases). Germline CDR1 is KGHSH and CDR2 is LQKENI. The CDR3 runs 12 residues. Trimming left V 5 bases short and J 8 bases short, with 10 bases between. CDR3 amino acids: CASSSSSDEQFF. The DNA of the CDR3 is TGTGCCAGCTCATCCAGTAGCGATGAGCAGTTCTTC.

The chain employs TRBV27 and TRBJ2-3, with 10 nucleotides matching TRBD2. Germline CDR1 reads MNHEY; CDR2 reads SMNVEV (reference sequence). Unmatched junction bases numbered 10, after V lost 11 bases and J lost 5 bases. CDR3 length equals 14 residues. CDR3 loop: CAVKAGGPIDTQYF. Here the CDR3 DNA reads TGTGCCGTAAAAGCGGGAGGGCCCATAGATACGCAGTATTTT.

The chain combines TRBV27 with TRBJ2-6; no clear D gene. The V and J ends lost 2 bases and 0 bases respectively, with 8 bases between them. The CDR3 is 16 residues long. CDR1 is MNHEY and CDR2 is SMNVEV in the germline V gene (reference sequence). The CDR3 is CASSLGVSSGANVLTF. The CDR3 DNA follows: TGTGCCAGCAGTTTAGGCGTAAGCTCTGGGGCCAACGTCCTGACTTTC.

In this sample, this clonotype turned up a few times. The V and J genes are TRBV4-3 and TRBJ1-4; 8 bases are shared with TRBD1. The ends lost 1 base at V and 0 bases at J; junction bases unmatched: 7. Per germline, CDR1 LGHNA and CDR2 YSLEER. The CDR3 has 18 residues. Written as DNA, the CDR3 is TGCGCCAGCAGCCAAGGACAGGGGAGGGGGGCAACTAATGAAAAACTGTTTTTT. Amino acid sequence: CASSQGQGRGATNEKLFF.

This clonotype was detected only a few times. The J gene is TRBJ2-3, the V gene TRBV6-2 or TRBV6-3; TRBD1 might be the D (5 bases). With 7 bases removed from V and 2 bases from J, the gap between germline ends came to 16 bases. The CDR3 extends over 15 amino acids. Looked up from germline, CDR1 is MNHEY and CDR2 is SVGEGT. The CDR3 nucleotides read TGTGCCAGCACCCCTACATGGACAAACACAGATACGCAGTATTTT. Its translation is CASTPTWTNTDTQYF.

This clonotype occurred a few times. This rearrangement joins TRBV12-3 or TRBV12-4 to TRBJ1-1; perhaps TRBD1 as D (5 bases). This CDR3 is 12 amino acids long. V was clipped by 5 bases and J by 5 bases, with 9 bases between them. The CDR3 reads CASSRTSTEAFF. The DNA of the CDR3 is TGTGCCAGCAGTCGGACATCTACTGAAGCTTTCTTT.